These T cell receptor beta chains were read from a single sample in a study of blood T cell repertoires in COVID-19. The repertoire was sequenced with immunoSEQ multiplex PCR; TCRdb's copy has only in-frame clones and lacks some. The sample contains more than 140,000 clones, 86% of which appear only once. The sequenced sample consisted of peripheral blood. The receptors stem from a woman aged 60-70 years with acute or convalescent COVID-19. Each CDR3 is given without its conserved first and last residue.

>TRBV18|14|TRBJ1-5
ASSPISGTVNQPQH
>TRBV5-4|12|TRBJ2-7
ASSLAGVKYEQY
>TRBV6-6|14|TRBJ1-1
ASSYGSFGMNTEAF
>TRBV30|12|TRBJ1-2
AWSADSGSRGYT
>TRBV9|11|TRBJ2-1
ASSGTGGVNQF
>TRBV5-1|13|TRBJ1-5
ASSSGQGRNQPQH
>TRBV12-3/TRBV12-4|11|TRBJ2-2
ASSPNLVGELF
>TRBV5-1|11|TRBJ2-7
ASSLETGYEQY
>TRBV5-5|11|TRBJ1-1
ASSLGQGSEAF
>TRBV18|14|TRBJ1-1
ASSPLPRAGGTEAF
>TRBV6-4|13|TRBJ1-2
ASSDRRGRLTYYT
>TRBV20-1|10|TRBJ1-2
SAGVVSYGYT
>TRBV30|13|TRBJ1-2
AWSPGGEGDYGYT
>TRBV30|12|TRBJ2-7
AWSFTPISYEQY
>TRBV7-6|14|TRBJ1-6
ASSLRGGPDNSPLH
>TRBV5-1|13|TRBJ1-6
ASSLGRTGNSPLH
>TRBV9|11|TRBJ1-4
ASSGSFNEKLF
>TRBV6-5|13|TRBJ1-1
ASSYLTGWDTEAF
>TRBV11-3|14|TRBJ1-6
ASSSRDNTISSPLH
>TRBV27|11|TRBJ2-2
ATTGANTGELF
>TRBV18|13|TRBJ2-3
ASSLLSIPTDTQY
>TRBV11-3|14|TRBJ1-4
ASSQNLGAHNEKLF
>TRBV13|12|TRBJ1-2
ASSIRQGNYGYT
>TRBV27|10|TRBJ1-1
ASSSWGREAF
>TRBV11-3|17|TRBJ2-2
ASSLDSGGGQQNTGELF
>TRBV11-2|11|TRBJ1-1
ASSRGQTTEAF
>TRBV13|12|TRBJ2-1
ASSPRGSYNEQF
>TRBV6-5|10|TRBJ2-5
ASRAGGETQY
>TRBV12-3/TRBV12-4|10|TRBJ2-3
ASIQGADTQY
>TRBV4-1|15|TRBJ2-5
ASSQESKAGGRETQY
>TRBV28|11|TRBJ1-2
ASSLAGGISYT
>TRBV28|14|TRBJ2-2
ASRGAGTGNTGELF
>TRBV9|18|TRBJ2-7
ASSANPGQGVNAQIGEQY
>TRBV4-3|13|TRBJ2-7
ASSQEQGRAAGQY
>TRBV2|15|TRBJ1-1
ASRVASGRGLNTEAF
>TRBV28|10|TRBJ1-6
ASNEENSPLH
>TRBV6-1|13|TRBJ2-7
ASSDQAGEYYEQY
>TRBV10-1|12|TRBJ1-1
ASSERSQATEAF